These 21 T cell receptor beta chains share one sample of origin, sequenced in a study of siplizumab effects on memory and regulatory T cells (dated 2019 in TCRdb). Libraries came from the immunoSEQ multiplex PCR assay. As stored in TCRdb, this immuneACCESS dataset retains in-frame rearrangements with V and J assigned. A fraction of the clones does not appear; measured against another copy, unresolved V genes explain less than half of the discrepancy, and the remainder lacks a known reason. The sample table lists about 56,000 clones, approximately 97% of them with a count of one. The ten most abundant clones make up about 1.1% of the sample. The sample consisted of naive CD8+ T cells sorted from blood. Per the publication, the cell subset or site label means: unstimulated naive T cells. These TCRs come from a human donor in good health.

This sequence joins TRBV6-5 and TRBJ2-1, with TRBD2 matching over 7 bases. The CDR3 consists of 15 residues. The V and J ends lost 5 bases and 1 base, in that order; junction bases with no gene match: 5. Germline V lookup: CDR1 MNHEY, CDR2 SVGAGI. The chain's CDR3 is CASSVSGVSYNEQFF. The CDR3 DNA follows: TGTGCCAGCAGTGTAAGCGGGGTTTCCTACAATGAGCAGTTCTTC.

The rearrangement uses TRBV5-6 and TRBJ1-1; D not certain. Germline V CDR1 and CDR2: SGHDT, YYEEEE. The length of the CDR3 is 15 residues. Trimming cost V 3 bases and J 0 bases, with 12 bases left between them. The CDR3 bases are TGTGCCAGCAGCTCGTGGACGGAAATGAACACTGAAGCTTTCTTT. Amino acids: CASSSWTEMNTEAFF.

This CDR3 reads CASSLESSGVNEQYF. The CDR3 coding sequence is TGTGCCAGCAGCTTAGAATCTAGCGGGGTTAACGAGCAGTACTTC. The V gene is TRBV7-9, the J gene TRBJ2-7, with TRBD2 matching over 9 bases. Germline V gene lookup returns CDR1 SEHNR and CDR2 FQNEAQ (reference sequence). J lost 5 bases, V lost 1 base, and 6 bases had no gene match. The CDR3 is made up of 15 amino acids.

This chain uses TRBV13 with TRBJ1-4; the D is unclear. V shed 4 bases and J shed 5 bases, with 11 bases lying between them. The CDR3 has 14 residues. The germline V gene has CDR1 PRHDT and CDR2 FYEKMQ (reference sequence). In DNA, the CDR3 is TGTGCCAGCAGCTCCCCAGCGGAAAATGAAAAACTGTTTTTT. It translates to CASSSPAENEKLFF.

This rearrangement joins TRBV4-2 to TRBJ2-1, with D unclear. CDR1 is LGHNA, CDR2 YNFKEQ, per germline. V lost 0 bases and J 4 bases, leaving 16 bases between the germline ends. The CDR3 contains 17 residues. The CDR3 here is CASSQDEEKTLYNEQFF. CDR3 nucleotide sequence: TGTGCCAGCAGCCAAGATGAAGAGAAGACCTTATACAATGAGCAGTTCTTC.

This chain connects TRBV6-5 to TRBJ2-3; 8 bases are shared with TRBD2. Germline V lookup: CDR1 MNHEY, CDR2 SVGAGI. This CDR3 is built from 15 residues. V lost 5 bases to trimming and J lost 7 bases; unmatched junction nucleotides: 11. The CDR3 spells CASSPSGNSGNTQYF. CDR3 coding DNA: TGTGCCAGCAGTCCGTCGGGAAATAGCGGGAATACGCAGTATTTT.

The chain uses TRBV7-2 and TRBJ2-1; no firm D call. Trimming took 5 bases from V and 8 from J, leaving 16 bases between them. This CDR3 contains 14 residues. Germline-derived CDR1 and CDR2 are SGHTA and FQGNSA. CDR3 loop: CASSQSQEYDEQFF. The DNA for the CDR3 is TGTGCCAGCAGCCAGTCCCAGGAGTACGATGAGCAGTTCTTC.

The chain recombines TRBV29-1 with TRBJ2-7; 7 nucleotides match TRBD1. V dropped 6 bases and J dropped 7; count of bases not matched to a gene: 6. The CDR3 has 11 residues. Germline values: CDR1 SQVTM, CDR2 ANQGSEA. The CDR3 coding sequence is TGCAGCGTGCAACAGGGGAGAGAGCAGTACTTC. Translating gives CSVQQGREQYF.

The CDR3: CASSLGQGASYEQYF. CDR3 DNA sequence: TGCGCCAGCAGCCTCGGACAGGGGGCAAGCTACGAGCAGTACTTC. The V gene is TRBV5-1, the J gene TRBJ2-7, with 11 positions matching TRBD1. Per germline, CDR1 SGHRS and CDR2 YFSETQ. With V trimmed by 4 bases and J by 3 bases, 6 bases remained unmatched. CDR3 length equals 15 residues.

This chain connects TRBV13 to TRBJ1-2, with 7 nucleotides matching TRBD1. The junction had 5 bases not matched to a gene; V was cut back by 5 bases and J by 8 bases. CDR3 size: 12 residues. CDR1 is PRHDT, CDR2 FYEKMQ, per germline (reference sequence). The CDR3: CASSTGVEGYTF. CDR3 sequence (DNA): TGTGCCAGCAGCACAGGGGTCGAGGGCTACACCTTC.

CDR3 DNA: TGTGCCAGCAGCCCCGGGCCCAGGTCCTACAATGAGCAGTTCTTC. Amino acid sequence: CASSPGPRSYNEQFF. The V gene is TRBV7-8, the J gene TRBJ2-1; D gene unclear. V lost 5 bases, J lost 1 base, and 12 bases lay in between. The germline V gene encodes CDR1 SGHVS and CDR2 FQNEAQ. This CDR3 region has 15 residues.

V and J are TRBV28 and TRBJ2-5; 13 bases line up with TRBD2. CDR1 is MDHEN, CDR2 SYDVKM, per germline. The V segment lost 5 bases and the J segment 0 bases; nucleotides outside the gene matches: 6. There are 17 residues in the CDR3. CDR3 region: CASSPGTSGVYQETQYF. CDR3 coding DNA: TGTGCCAGCAGTCCAGGGACTAGCGGGGTCTACCAAGAGACCCAGTACTTC.

In nucleotides, the CDR3 is TGTGCCAGCAGTGTGGGGCTAGCAGTTTCCTACGAGCAGTACTTC. Translation gives CASSVGLAVSYEQYF. This chain joins TRBV6-6 and TRBJ2-7, with D perhaps TRBD1 or TRBD2 (5 bases each). The germline V gene has CDR1 MNHNY and CDR2 SVGAGI (reference sequence). The CDR3 is 15 amino acids. Trimming pared 5 bases from V and 1 base from J, leaving 15 bases between.

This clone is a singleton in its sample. The CDR3 region has the DNA TGTGCCACCAGCAGAGGACTAGCGGACTACGAGCAGTACTTC. This gives the protein CATSRGLADYEQYF. The V call is TRBV15, the J call TRBJ2-7, with 9 bases matching TRBD2. Germline CDR1 is LNHNV and CDR2 is YYDKDF (reference sequence). The CDR3 spans 14 residues. Trimming at V came to 1 base and at J to 3 bases, leaving 1 base not matched to a gene.

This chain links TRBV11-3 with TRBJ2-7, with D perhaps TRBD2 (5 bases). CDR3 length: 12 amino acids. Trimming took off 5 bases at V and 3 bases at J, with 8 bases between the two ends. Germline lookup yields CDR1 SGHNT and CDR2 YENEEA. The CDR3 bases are TGTGCCAGCAGCCTCCGGGGCTACGAGCAGTACTTC. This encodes CASSLRGYEQYF.

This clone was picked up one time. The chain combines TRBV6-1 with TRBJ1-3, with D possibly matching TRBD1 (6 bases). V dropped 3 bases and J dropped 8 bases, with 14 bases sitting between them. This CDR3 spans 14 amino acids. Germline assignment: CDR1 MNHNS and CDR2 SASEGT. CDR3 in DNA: TGTGCCAGCAGTGAGAACAGGGAGACGGACACCATATATTTT. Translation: CASSENRETDTIYF.

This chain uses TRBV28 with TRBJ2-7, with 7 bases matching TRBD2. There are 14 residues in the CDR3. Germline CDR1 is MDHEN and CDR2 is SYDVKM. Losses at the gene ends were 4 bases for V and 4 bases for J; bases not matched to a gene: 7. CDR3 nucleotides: TGTGCCAGCAGTTCAGAACTAGCGTTATACGAGCAGTACTTC. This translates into CASSSELALYEQYF.

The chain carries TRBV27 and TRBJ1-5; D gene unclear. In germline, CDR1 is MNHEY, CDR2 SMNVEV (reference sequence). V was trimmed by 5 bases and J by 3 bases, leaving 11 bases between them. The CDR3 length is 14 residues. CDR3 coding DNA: TGTGCCAGCAGTCCCGGAAGCGCCAATCAGCCCCAGCATTTT. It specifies CASSPGSANQPQHF.

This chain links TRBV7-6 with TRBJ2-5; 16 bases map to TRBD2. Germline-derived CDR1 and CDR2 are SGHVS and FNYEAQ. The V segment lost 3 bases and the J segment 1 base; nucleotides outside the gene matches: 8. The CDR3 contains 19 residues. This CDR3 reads CASSLAPGTSGRAQETQYF. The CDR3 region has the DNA TGTGCCAGCAGCTTGGCCCCCGGGACTAGCGGGAGGGCCCAAGAGACCCAGTACTTC.

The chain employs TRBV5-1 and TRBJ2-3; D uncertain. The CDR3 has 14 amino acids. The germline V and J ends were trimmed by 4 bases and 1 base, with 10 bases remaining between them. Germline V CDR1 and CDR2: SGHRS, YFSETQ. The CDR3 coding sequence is TGCGCCAGCAGCGGATCCTTCGGCACAGATACGCAGTATTTT. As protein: CASSGSFGTDTQYF.

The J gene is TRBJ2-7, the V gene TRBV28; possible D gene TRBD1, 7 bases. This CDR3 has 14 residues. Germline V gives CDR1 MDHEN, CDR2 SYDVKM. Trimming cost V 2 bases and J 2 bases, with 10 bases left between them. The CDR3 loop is CASSLGGGTYEQYF. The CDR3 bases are TGTGCCAGCAGTTTAGGAGGGGGCACCTACGAGCAGTACTTC.